The entry below gives a single T cell receptor beta chain sequence along with its context. This sample was included in a study of blood T cell repertoires in COVID-19. The germline V gene has CDR1 SGHNT and CDR2 YYREEE (reference sequence). Trimming shortened V by 0 bases and J by 4 bases, and 14 bases separated the two germline ends. CDR3 length: 16 amino acids. Generated by immunoSEQ multiplex PCR, the TCRdb table keeps only in-frame clones and is missing some. The sample lists about 43,000 clones; approximately 83% were seen once. This sequence joins TRBV5-4 and TRBJ1-3, with TRBD1 as a possible D gene (6 bases). Sequenced material: peripheral blood. This TCR came from a woman aged 80 or older with acute or convalescent COVID-19. The CDR3 region is CASSLASTGLGNTIYF. CDR3 sequence (DNA): TGTGCCAGCAGCTTGGCCTCTACAGGGTTGGGAAACACCATATATTTT.